This T cell receptor beta chain was found in a study of shared clonotypes between healthy human individuals. Whole-study findings and limits: The represented genetic and exposure-history diversity was limited by the small number of donors.

Using immunoSEQ multiplex PCR, the repertoire was profiled, and TCRdb retains in-frame clones only, with some absent. The sample includes roughly 300,000 clones, roughly 84% of them seen just once. Points on this clone: Its antigen is unknown.

Sequenced sample: memory CD8+ T cells sorted from blood. Subset denoted: CD45RO+ cells pooled with CCR7-negative TemRA cells. The TCR sequence derives from a man aged 18 to 35 in good health.

The CDR3 loop reads CAISEQPSLAGSAAFF. The DNA of the CDR3 is TGTGCCATCAGTGAACAGCCCTCTCTCGCTGGCTCTGCAGCTTTCTTT. The rearrangement uses TRBV10-3 and TRBJ1-1, with D hard to call. Germline V CDR1 and CDR2: ENHRY, SYGVKD. V was trimmed by 3 bases and J by 10 bases, leaving 24 bases between them. The CDR3 consists of 16 residues.